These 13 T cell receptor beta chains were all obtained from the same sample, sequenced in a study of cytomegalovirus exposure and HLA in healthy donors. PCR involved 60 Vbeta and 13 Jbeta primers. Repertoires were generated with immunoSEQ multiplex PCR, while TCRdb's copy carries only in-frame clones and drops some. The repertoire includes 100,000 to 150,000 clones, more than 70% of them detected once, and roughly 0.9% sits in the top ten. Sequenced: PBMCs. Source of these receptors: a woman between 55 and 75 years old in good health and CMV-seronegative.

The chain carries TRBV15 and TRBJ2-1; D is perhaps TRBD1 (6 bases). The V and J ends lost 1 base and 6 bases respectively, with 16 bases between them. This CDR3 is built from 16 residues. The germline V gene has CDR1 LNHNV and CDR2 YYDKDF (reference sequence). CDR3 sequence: CATSRVLGAGANEQFF. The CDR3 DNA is TGTGCCACCAGCAGAGTACTGGGGGCCGGGGCCAATGAGCAGTTCTTC.

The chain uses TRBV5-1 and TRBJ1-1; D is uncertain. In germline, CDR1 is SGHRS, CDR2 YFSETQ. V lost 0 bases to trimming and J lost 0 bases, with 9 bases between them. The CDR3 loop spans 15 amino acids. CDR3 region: CASSLGGQMNTEAFF. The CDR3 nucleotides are TGCGCCAGCAGCTTGGGTGGTCAGATGAACACTGAAGCTTTCTTT.

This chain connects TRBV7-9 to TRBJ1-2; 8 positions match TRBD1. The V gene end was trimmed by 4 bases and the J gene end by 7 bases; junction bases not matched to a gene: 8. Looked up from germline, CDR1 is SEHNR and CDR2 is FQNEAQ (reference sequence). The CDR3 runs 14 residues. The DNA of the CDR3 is TGTGCCAGCAGCTCCGATACAGGGGGTCGTGGCTACACCTTC. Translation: CASSSDTGGRGYTF. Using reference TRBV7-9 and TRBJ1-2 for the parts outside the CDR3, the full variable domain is DTGVSQNPRHKITKRGQNVTFRCDPISEHNRLYWYRQTLGQGPEFLTYFQNEAQLEKSRLLSDRFSAERPKGSFSTLEIQRTEQGDSAMYLCASSSDTGGRGYTFGSGTRLTVV.

CDR3 in DNA: TGTGCCAGCAGCTTCCGGGGTCCCTACGAGCAGTACTTC. Its protein product is CASSFRGPYEQYF. The chain carries TRBV7-2 and TRBJ2-7, with D possibly being TRBD2 (5 bases). This CDR3 has 13 amino acids. Germline V gene lookup returns CDR1 SGHTA and CDR2 FQGNSA. Trimming took off 3 bases at V and 2 bases at J, with 8 bases between the two ends.

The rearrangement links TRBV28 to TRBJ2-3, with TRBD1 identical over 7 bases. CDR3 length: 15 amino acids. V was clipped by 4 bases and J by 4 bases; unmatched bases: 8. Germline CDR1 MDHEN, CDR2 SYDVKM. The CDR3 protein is CASSSPRGRSDTQYF. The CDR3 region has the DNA TGTGCCAGCAGTTCCCCGAGGGGGCGCTCAGATACGCAGTATTTT.

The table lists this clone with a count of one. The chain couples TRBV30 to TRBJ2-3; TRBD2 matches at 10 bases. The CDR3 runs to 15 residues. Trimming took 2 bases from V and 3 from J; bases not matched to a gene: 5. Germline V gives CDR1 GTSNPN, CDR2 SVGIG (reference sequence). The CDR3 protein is CAWSPLSGRTDTQYF. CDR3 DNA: TGTGCCTGGAGTCCACTTAGCGGGAGGACAGATACGCAGTATTTT. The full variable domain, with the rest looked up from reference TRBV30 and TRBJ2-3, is SQTIHQWPATLVQPVGSPLSLECTVEGTSNPNLYWYRQAAGRGLQLLFYSVGIGQISSEVPQNLSASRPQDRQFILSSKKLLLSDSGFYLCAWSPLSGRTDTQYFGPGTRLTVL.

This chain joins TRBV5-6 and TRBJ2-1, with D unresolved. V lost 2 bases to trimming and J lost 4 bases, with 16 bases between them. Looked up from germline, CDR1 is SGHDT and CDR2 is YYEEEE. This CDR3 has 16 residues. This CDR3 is CASSLRRSSAYNEQFF. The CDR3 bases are TGTGCCAGCAGCTTACGGCGGTCATCGGCGTACAATGAGCAGTTCTTC.

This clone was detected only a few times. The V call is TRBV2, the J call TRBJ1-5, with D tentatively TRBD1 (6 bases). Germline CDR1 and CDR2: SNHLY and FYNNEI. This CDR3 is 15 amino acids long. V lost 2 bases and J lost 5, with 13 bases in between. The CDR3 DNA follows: TGTGCCAGCAGTGAAAACAGGGTAGGGTATCAGCCCCAGCATTTT. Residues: CASSENRVGYQPQHF. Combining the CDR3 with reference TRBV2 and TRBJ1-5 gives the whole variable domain EPEVTQTPSHQVTQMGQEVILRCVPISNHLYFYWYRQILGQKVEFLVSFYNNEISEKSEIFDDQFSVERPDGSNFTLKIRSTKLEDSAMYFCASSENRVGYQPQHFGDGTRLSIL.

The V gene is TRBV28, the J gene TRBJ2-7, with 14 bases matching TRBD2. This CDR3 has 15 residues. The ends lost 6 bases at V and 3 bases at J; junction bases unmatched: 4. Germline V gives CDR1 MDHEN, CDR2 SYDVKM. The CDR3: CASRPGTSGSYEQYF. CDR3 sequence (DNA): TGTGCCAGCAGGCCCGGGACTAGCGGGAGCTACGAGCAGTACTTC.

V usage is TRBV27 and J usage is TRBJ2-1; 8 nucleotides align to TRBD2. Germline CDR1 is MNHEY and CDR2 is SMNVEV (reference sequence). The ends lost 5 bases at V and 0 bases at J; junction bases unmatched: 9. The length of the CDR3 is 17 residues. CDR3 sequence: CASSPPSGRSSYNEQFF. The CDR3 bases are TGTGCCAGCAGTCCCCCAAGCGGGAGAAGCTCCTACAATGAGCAGTTCTTC.

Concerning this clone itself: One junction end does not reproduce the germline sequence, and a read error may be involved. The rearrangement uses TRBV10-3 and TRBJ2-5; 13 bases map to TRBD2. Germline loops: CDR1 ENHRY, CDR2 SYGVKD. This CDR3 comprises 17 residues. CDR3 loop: CAISDPLGLAGQEAQYF. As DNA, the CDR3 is TGTGCCATCAGTGACCCCCTGGGACTAGCGGGACAAGAGGCCCAGTACTTC.

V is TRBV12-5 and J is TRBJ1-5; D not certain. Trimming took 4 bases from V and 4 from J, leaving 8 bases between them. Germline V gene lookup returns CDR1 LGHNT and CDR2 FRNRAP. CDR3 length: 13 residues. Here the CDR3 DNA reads TGTGCTAGTGGTTGGGGAGAAAATCAGCCCCAGCATTTT. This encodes CASGWGENQPQHF.

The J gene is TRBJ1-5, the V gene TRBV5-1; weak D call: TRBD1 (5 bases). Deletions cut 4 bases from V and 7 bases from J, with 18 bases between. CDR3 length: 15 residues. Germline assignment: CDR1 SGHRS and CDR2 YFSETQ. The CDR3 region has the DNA TGCGCCAGCAGCCTTGAAGGGGTACCGAACCAGCCCCAGCATTTT. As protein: CASSLEGVPNQPQHF. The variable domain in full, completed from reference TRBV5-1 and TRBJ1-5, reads KAGVTQTPRYLIKTRGQQVTLSCSPISGHRSVSWYQQTPGQGLQFLFEYFSETQRNKGNFPGRFSGRQFSNSRSEMNVSTLELGDSALYLCASSLEGVPNQPQHFGDGTRLSIL.